A selection of T cell receptor beta chains follows, all from one sample in a study of T cells in Graves' hyperthyroidism and ophthalmopathy. TCRdb analysed the multiplex PCR reads with MiXCR anew, one entry per CDR3 protein. The sample records around 500,000 distinct CDR3 sequences, about 16% being singletons. The specimen sequenced was blood. The receptors were sampled from a woman between 25 and 40 years old with Graves' ophthalmopathy. Each CDR3 is given with its conserved first and last residue. A D gene is named only where the DNA matches it firmly. The size entry is marked missing in some rows and otherwise reads once, few, many or a size class.

j_call | d_call | cdr3_length | v_call | clone_size | cdr3_nt | cdr3_aa
TRBJ2-5 | TRBD2 | 13 | TRBV7-7 | many | TGTGCCAGCAGCTCCATAGCGGGAGAGGTTCAGTACTTC | CASSSIAGEVQYF
TRBJ2-1 | . | 16 | TRBV4-3 | . | TGCGCCAGCAGCCAGGCAGGAGTCAGGGCCTACAATGAGCAGTTCTTC | CASSQAGVRAYNEQFF
TRBJ2-2 | . | 15 | TRBV11-2 | many | TGTGCCAGCAGCTTAGAACCTAGCCATACCGGGGAGCTGTTTTTT | CASSLEPSHTGELFF
TRBJ2-7 | . | 15 | TRBV6-1 | few | TGTGCCAGCGGTGAAGCATACATGGCAAACTACGAGCAGTACTTC | CASGEAYMANYEQYF
TRBJ1-1 | TRBD1 | 15 | TRBV7-2 | many | TGTGCCAGCGCCCTACAGGGGCTGATGAACACTGAAGCTTTCTTT | CASALQGLMNTEAFF
TRBJ1-5 | . | 14 | TRBV19 | . | TGTGCCAGCCGACCTACAGGGCGCAATCAGCCCCAGCATTTT | CASRPTGRNQPQHF
TRBJ2-7 | TRBD2 | 15 | TRBV11-1 | many | TGTGCCAGCAGCCCCCCCGGGACTAGCGGCTACGAGCAGTACTTC | CASSPPGTSGYEQYF
TRBJ2-1 | TRBD2 | 15 | TRBV5-1 | many | TGCGCCAGCAGCTTGATAGCGGGAGCCCACAATGAGCAGTTCTTC | CASSLIAGAHNEQFF
TRBJ2-3 | TRBD2 | 19 | TRBV20-1 | . | TGCAGTGCTACACCCGGGACTAGCGGGTATACCACTAGCACAGATACGCAGTATTTT | CSATPGTSGYTTSTDTQYF
TRBJ2-4 | . | 13 | TRBV20-1 | few | TGCAGTGCTCCTCGCCCGGGGGTAAACATTCAGTACTTC | CSAPRPGVNIQYF
TRBJ2-7 | TRBD1 | 14 | TRBV6-1 | many | TGTGCCAGCAGTGAAGGGGACAGCTCCTACGAGCAGTACTTC | CASSEGDSSYEQYF
TRBJ1-1 | . | 14 | TRBV28 | many | TGTGCCAGCAGTTTATGGGGGGCGAACACTGAAGCTTTCTTT | CASSLWGANTEAFF
TRBJ2-2 | TRBD1 | 17 | TRBV19 | few | TGTGCCAGTAGAGACCTCAGCGGACAGGGGGGGGCCGGGGAGCTGTTTTTT | CASRDLSGQGGAGELFF
TRBJ2-7 | . | 13 | TRBV5-1 | many | TGCGCCAGCAGTTCTGGAGGCGGTTACGAGCAGTACTTC | CASSSGGGYEQYF
TRBJ2-7 | TRBD2 | 14 | TRBV29-1 | . | TGCAGCGTTACCGGTAGCGGGAGGTCGGACGAGCAGTACTTC | CSVTGSGRSDEQYF
TRBJ2-7 | TRBD1 | 16 | TRBV28 | few | TGTGCCAGCAGGGGAACGGGACAGCGGCTTTTCTACGAGCAGTACTTC | CASRGTGQRLFYEQYF
TRBJ2-1 | . | 15 | TRBV27 | many | TGTGCCAGCAGACCCAGCTGGAGGTTCTACAATGAGCAGTTCTTC | CASRPSWRFYNEQFF
TRBJ1-5 | . | 17 | TRBV13 | many | TGTGCCAGCAGCTTCCGGCTGACAGGACAACTTAATCAGCCCCAGCATTTT | CASSFRLTGQLNQPQHF
TRBJ2-1 | . | 14 | TRBV29-1 | . | TGCAGCGTTGAGACACTAGTGGCCTACAATGAGCAGTTCTTC | CSVETLVAYNEQFF
TRBJ2-3 | . | 13 | TRBV12-3/TRBV12-4 | . | TGTGCCAGCACCCTCACAATGACAGATACGCAGTATTTT | CASTLTMTDTQYF
TRBJ1-1 | . | 13 | TRBV27 | few | TGTGCCGCGCAGGGAGGGCCGAACACTGAAGCTTTCTTT | CAAQGGPNTEAFF
TRBJ2-2 | TRBD2 | 14 | TRBV7-2 | many | TGTGCCAGCAGCTTATTAGCGGGACCCGGGGAGCTGTTTTTT | CASSLLAGPGELFF
TRBJ1-6 | TRBD1 | 16 | TRBV7-9 | many | TGTGCCAGCAGGCGGACAGGGGGCGGTAATGGTTCACCCCTCCACTTT | CASRRTGGGNGSPLHF